The 12 T cell receptor beta chains below come from one sample, sequenced in a study of shared clonotypes between healthy human individuals. Naive CD8 isolation took CD45RO-negative cells positively selected for CCR7 and excluded terminally differentiated effector memory CD45RA+ cells. The data were produced by immunoSEQ multiplex PCR, yet TCRdb's version contains in-frame clones alone and is incomplete. The sample lists just over 2,000,000 clones; 85% to 95% were seen once. The sequenced sample consisted of naive CD8+ T cells sorted from blood. The source of these receptors is a man younger than 30 in good health.

The gene calls are TRBV6-5 and TRBJ2-2; 8 bases agree with TRBD1. Germline trimming cut 7 bases from V and 5 bases from J; bases unmatched to any gene: 6. The CDR3 runs to 14 residues. Germline V gene lookup returns CDR1 MNHEY and CDR2 SVGAGI. The CDR3 is CASTPTGETGELFF. DNA of the CDR3: TGTGCCAGCACCCCGACAGGGGAGACCGGGGAGCTGTTTTTT.

The rearrangement joins TRBV11-1 to TRBJ2-7; 8 bases align to TRBD1. The CDR3 is made up of 13 amino acids. Trimming removed 5 bases from V and 3 bases from J; junction bases left unmatched: 3. Germline V gives CDR1 SGHAT, CDR2 FQDESV (reference sequence). CDR3 sequence reads: CASSHGQGYEQYF. The CDR3 DNA reads TGTGCCAGCAGCCATGGACAGGGCTACGAGCAGTACTTC.

The V and J genes are TRBV6-6 and TRBJ2-3; 7 bases agree with TRBD2. The germline CDR1 and CDR2 sequences are MNHNY and SVGAGI (reference sequence). Unmatched junction bases numbered 11, after V lost 4 bases and J lost 4 bases. The length of the CDR3 is 16 residues. This CDR3 reads CASSLSGRERADTQYF. The DNA of the CDR3 is TGTGCCAGCAGTTTAAGCGGGCGGGAGAGGGCAGATACGCAGTATTTT.

This CDR3 reads CASSWGQGAFF. The CDR3, as DNA: TGTGCCAGCAGTTGGGGACAGGGAGCTTTCTTT. V gene TRBV28 combines with J gene TRBJ1-1, with 9 bases that match TRBD1. CDR3 size: 11 residues. Germline V gene lookup returns CDR1 MDHEN and CDR2 SYDVKM. Trimming at V came to 4 bases and at J to 10 bases, leaving 1 base not matched to a gene.

The rearrangement joins TRBV28 to TRBJ1-6, with D possibly matching TRBD1 (6 bases). Germline values: CDR1 MDHEN, CDR2 SYDVKM. V lost 5 bases to trimming and J lost 7 bases, with 12 bases between them. CDR3 length: 14 residues. CDR3 protein: CASSAPGHNSPLHF. Written as DNA, the CDR3 is TGTGCCAGCAGTGCACCGGGACACAATTCACCCCTCCACTTT. Together with reference TRBV28 and TRBJ1-6, the CDR3 gives the full variable domain: DVKVTQSSRYLVKRTGEKVFLECVQDMDHENMFWYRQDPGLGLRLIYFSYDVKMKEKGDIPEGYSVSREKKERFSLILESASTNQTSMYLCASSAPGHNSPLHFGNGTRLTVT.

V and J are TRBV4-1 and TRBJ2-2; D not certain. Trimming removed 4 bases at V and 10 bases at J, with 19 bases between. The CDR3 spans 15 residues. Germline values: CDR1 MGHRA, CDR2 YSYEKL. The CDR3 loop is CASSLRWSAGEELFF. CDR3 DNA: TGCGCCAGCAGCCTCAGATGGTCGGCCGGAGAGGAGCTGTTTTTT.

This chain uses TRBV13 with TRBJ1-2, with a possible D match to TRBD1 (5 bases). In germline, CDR1 is PRHDT, CDR2 FYEKMQ (reference sequence). V gave up 8 bases and J gave up 5 bases, with 12 bases separating them. CDR3 length: 12 amino acids. The CDR3 nucleotides are TGTGCCAGCGGTGGGGCGAGGTATGGCTACACCTTC. Translating it yields CASGGARYGYTF.

CDR3 in amino acids: CASSRDFNTEAFF. In nucleotides, the CDR3 is TGCGCCAGCAGCAGAGACTTTAACACTGAAGCTTTCTTT. V usage is TRBV4-1 and J usage is TRBJ1-1, with D hard to call. The germline gives CDR1 MGHRA, CDR2 YSYEKL. With 5 bases removed from V and 2 bases from J, the gap between germline ends came to 9 bases. The CDR3 runs 13 residues.

V gene TRBV11-3 combines with J gene TRBJ1-5; D gene uncertain. The CDR3 sequence is 12 residues long. Germline CDR1 SGHNT, CDR2 YENEEA. V lost 1 base to trimming and J lost 6 bases, with 4 bases between them. DNA of the CDR3: TGTGCCAGCAGCTTAGCCCTTCAGCCCCAGCATTTT. This codes for CASSLALQPQHF.

J is TRBJ1-4 and V is TRBV6-5; maybe TRBD1 (6 bases). The germline CDR1 and CDR2 sequences are MNHEY and SVGAGI. The CDR3 runs to 15 residues. Trimming shortened V by 4 bases and J by 4 bases, and 13 bases separated the two germline ends. CDR3 amino acids: CASSSVGQFNEKLFF. In nucleotides, the CDR3 is TGTGCCAGCAGTTCAGTCGGACAGTTTAATGAAAAACTGTTTTTT.

V and J are TRBV10-3 and TRBJ2-3; the match to TRBD2 covers 11 bases. The germline CDR1 and CDR2 sequences are ENHRY and SYGVKD. Trimming took 0 bases from V and 2 from J; bases not matched to a gene: 7. The CDR3 extends over 18 amino acids. In DNA, the CDR3 is TGTGCCATCAGTGAGTCCGCCGGGACTAGCGGATACACAGATACGCAGTATTTT. Translating it yields CAISESAGTSGYTDTQYF.

The rearrangement uses TRBV7-2 and TRBJ2-5; TRBD2 might be the D (7 bases). V was trimmed by 7 bases and J by 5 bases, leaving 11 bases between them. This CDR3 is built from 12 residues. Per the germline V gene, CDR1 is SGHTA and CDR2 is FQGNSA. This CDR3 is CASNEGGETQYF. CDR3 coding DNA: TGTGCCAGCAACGAGGGGGGGGAGACCCAGTACTTC.